A selection of T cell receptor beta chains follows, all from one sample in a study of siplizumab effects on memory and regulatory T cells. Measured with immunoSEQ multiplex PCR; TCRdb has only the in-frame clones, and not every one. Here the sample spans about 120,000 clones, around 94% being singletons. Sequencing input: non-Treg CD4+ T cells sorted from blood. These receptors all stem from a human donor in good health. Each CDR3 is given with its conserved first and last residue. A D gene is named only where the DNA matches it firmly. Not every row has a clone size; where given, it reads once, few, many or a size class.

TRBV19	TRBJ2-2	TRBD1	-	CASSTPRQGYTGELFF	TGTGCCAGTAGTACACCCCGACAGGGTTACACCGGGGAGCTGTTTTTT
TRBV27	TRBJ2-7	-	-	CASNGATGTHEQYF	TGTGCCAGCAACGGGGCGACAGGTACCCACGAGCAGTACTTC
TRBV19	TRBJ2-7	-	-	CASSIGGRGEQYF	TGTGCCAGTAGTATCGGAGGGAGAGGTGAGCAGTACTTC
TRBV5-8	TRBJ2-6	-	-	CASSPGDPSSGANVLTF	TGTGCCAGCAGTCCCGGGGACCCCAGCTCTGGGGCCAACGTCCTGACTTTC
TRBV6-5	TRBJ2-5	-	-	CASSSDRRETQYF	TGTGCCAGCAGTTCCGACAGAAGAGAGACCCAGTACTTC
TRBV5-1	TRBJ2-3	-	-	CASSGGFSGADTQYF	TGCGCCAGCAGCGGCGGTTTTTCCGGGGCAGATACGCAGTATTTT
TRBV11-3	TRBJ2-7	TRBD1	-	CASSSDTTGYEQYF	TGTGCCAGCAGCTCGGATACGACAGGGTACGAGCAGTACTTC
TRBV6-1	TRBJ2-7	-	-	CASSGLRVYEQYF	TGTGCCAGCAGTGGGCTCAGAGTCTACGAGCAGTACTTC
TRBV19	TRBJ1-2	-	-	CASSIDAGPSNYGYTF	TGTGCCAGCAGTATAGATGCCGGGCCATCTAACTATGGCTACACCTTC
TRBV9	TRBJ1-2	-	-	CASSVVSQHYGYTF	TGTGCCAGCAGCGTAGTAAGTCAGCACTATGGCTACACCTTC
TRBV27	TRBJ1-4	-	once	CASSLSWSEILFF	TGTGCCAGCAGTTTATCGTGGTCAGAAATACTGTTTTTT
TRBV7-2	TRBJ1-1	-	once	CASSLGHMNTEAFF	TGTGCCAGCAGCCTAGGACATATGAACACTGAAGCTTTCTTT
TRBV19	TRBJ1-5	-	-	CASSSRVGGNQPQHF	TGTGCCAGTAGTTCCAGGGTCGGAGGCAATCAGCCCCAGCATTTT
TRBV19	TRBJ1-5	-	-	CATRDSNQPQHF	TGTGCCACCCGGGACAGCAATCAGCCCCAGCATTTT
TRBV6-1	TRBJ2-5	-	-	CASSDLGTIKGETQYF	TGTGCCAGCAGTGATCTGGGGACAATAAAAGGAGAGACCCAGTACTTC
TRBV19	TRBJ1-6	-	-	CASSGAYNSPLHF	TGTGCCAGTTCCGGGGCTTATAATTCACCCCTCCACTTT
TRBV7-3	TRBJ2-1	TRBD2	-	CASSLDSSGYNEQFF	TGTGCCAGCAGCTTAGATTCTAGCGGGTACAATGAGCAGTTCTTC
TRBV5-4	TRBJ2-3	TRBD1	-	CASSPGQGARGDTQYF	TGTGCCAGCAGCCCCGGACAGGGGGCGCGGGGAGATACGCAGTATTTT
TRBV5-1	TRBJ1-2	TRBD1	-	CASSLEANPGQGTENF	TGCGCCAGCAGCTTGGAAGCGAATCCGGGACAGGGGACCGAGAACTTC
TRBV5-4	TRBJ1-2	TRBD1	once	CASSLQGFDYGYTF	TGTGCCAGCAGCTTACAGGGGTTCGACTATGGCTACACCTTC